This T cell receptor beta chain was documented in a study of T cell responses to AZD1222 COVID-19 vaccine. Per germline, CDR1 SGDLS and CDR2 YYNGEE. This CDR3 comprises 14 residues. V was clipped by 4 bases and J by 7 bases; unmatched bases: 9. Profiled with immunoSEQ multiplex PCR; TCRdb holds only in-frame clones, not every one. The data contain about 190,000 clones, about nine tenths of them singletons. Sample: peripheral blood, taken on day 0 of AZD1222 vaccination. This TCR derives from an adult in good health. The V gene is TRBV9, the J gene TRBJ2-7, with 9 bases that match TRBD2. The CDR3 region has the DNA TGTGCCAGCAGCCCGGGACTAGCCGGGTGGGAGCAGTACTTC. Translation gives CASSPGLAGWEQYF.